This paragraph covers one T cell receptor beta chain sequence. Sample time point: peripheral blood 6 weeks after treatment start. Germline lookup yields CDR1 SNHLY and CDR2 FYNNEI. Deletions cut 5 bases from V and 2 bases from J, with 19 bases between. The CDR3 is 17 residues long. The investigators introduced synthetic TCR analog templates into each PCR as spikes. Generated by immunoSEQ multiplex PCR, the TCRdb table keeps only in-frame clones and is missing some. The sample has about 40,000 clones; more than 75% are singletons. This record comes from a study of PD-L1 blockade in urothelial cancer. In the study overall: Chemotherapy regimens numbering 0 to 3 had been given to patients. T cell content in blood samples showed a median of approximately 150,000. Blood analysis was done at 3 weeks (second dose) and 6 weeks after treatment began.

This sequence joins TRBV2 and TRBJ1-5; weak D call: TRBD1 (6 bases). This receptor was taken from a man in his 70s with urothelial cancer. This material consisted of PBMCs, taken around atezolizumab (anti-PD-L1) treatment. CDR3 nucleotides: TGTGCCAGCAGTAGGGGTCGGGGGGGCATGGGCAATCAGCCCCAGCATTTT. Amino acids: CASSRGRGGMGNQPQHF.